Given below is one T cell receptor (beta chain) in context. Its antigen is not yet known. Its ends do not fully match the called genes, so a read error is possible. The data originate from a study of read filtering for tumor transcriptome and immune sequencing (dated by TCRdb to the early 2020s). With respect to the entire study: The cohort consisted of about 18 male and roughly 13 female patients, with a mean age of around 66 years and an age range of roughly 40 to 85. TCR-region mapped reads per sample ranged from about 4 to 11 million with IR-seq versus only roughly 85 to 1,300 with RNA-seq. After DNase treatment, whole-transcriptome libraries were prepared using the TruSeq RNA Access Library Prep Kit. The study compared TCR repertoires from targeted immune repertoire sequencing and bulk whole-transcriptome sequencing run on the same bone marrow samples. By revised international staging, eight or nine patients were R-ISS I, some 17 were R-ISS II and 6 or 7 were R-ISS III. A main aim was a read-filtering strategy for immune repertoire data, specifically whether clonotypes supported by a single read should be removed. The research as a whole found: Compared with RNA-seq, IR-seq captured clonotypes at much higher depth and more reliably, and a smaller IR-seq throughput was enough to identify most shared clonotypes. In IR-seq, roughly four fifths of clonotypes but 3.5% to 4% of total reads were represented by single-read clonotypes, whereas in RNA-seq, 65% to 75% of clonotypes and more than 40% of reads were represented by single-read clonotypes. The sorted CD138-negative fraction was a mixed bone marrow immune population, not purified T cells. When single-read clonotypes were removed, the proportions of shared clonotypes in IR-seq and RNA-seq correlated more strongly.

TCR libraries were constructed from roughly 380 ng RNA using the Immunoverse kit, and molecular barcoded adaptors covering alpha/delta and beta/gamma chains were employed. TCR library preparation used the same RNA that was used for transcriptome sequencing. An Illumina HiSeq 4000 with 2 x 150 cycles was used to sequence the TCR libraries. Concerning the study's data processing: MiXCR aligned TCR reads to human V, D, J and C references and assembled the aligned reads into CDR3 clonotypes, with quality filtering and error correction included. The tcR package in R was used to analyze clonotype counts and gene usage diversity. For inspection of raw mapping reads, RNA-seq reads were mapped by STAR aligner version 2.5.3a onto GRCh37 of the human genome. To test the effect of sequencing depth on detected clonotypes, IR-seq fastq files were randomly downsampled using Seqtk 1.3. TCRdb took the public reads, trimmed them with fastp at Q25, ran MiXCR for clone calling and kept in-frame beta chains. For every CDR3 protein sequence, its rows merge into one entry that carries the most common genes and DNA. TCRdb, not the authors, supplied the V and J calls. The sample profile shows fewer than 75,000 distinct CDR3 sequences; 20% to 25% of them were found once. The top ten clones comprise roughly 17% of the sample.

Including cysteine and phenylalanine, the CDR3 has 12 amino acids. Only the CDR3 region is kept as DNA, spanning 36 bases read in frame from base 1. The CDR1 and CDR2 encoded by the germline V gene (reference sequence) are DFQATT and SNEGSKA. Bone marrow was sampled from every patient at the time of active disease. Isolation of bone marrow mononuclear cells was performed by Ficoll-Hypaque density gradient centrifugation. To remove myeloma plasma cells, the cells were labeled with CD138 magnetic microbeads on a MACS separator, and CD138-negative cells were then collected by negative selection. Flow cytometry on an Attune NxT with CD138 antibodies was used to check the purity of the isolated cells. TRIzol reagent was used to extract total RNA, and a NanoDrop spectrophotometer was used to quantify the extracted RNA. Paired RNA-seq and IR-seq were performed on the CD138-negative bone marrow sample of each patient.

This sequence originates from a donor aged 40 or over with multiple myeloma. This chain is built from TRBV20-1 and TRBJ1-1; a weak D assignment points to TRBD1 (5 bases agree). Sequenced: a population of CD138-negative cells sorted from bone marrow. Read against the paper, the sample's cell subset or site label means: bone marrow mononuclear cells depleted of CD138+ plasma/myeloma cells by negative magnetic selection. The nucleotide sequence is TGCAGTGCGCTACCGGGAAGGGGAGAAGCTCCCTTT. It encodes CSALPGRGEAPF.